A single sample gave rise to the 22 T cell receptor beta chains below, sequenced in a study of shared clonotypes between healthy human individuals. In the naive CD8 group, cells lacked CD45RO and were positively selected for CCR7, so terminally differentiated effector memory CD45RA+ cells were left out. Sequenced by immunoSEQ multiplex PCR; TCRdb stores in-frame clones only, minus some. Of about 2 million clones listed, about 95% are singletons. What was sequenced was naive CD8+ T cells sorted from blood. The source is a man between 18 and 35 years old in good health.

V and J are TRBV13 and TRBJ2-5; D gene ambiguous. CDR3 length: 16 amino acids. Germline loops: CDR1 PRHDT, CDR2 FYEKMQ (reference sequence). The V gene lost 6 bases and the J gene lost 1 base, with 18 bases spanning the gap. CDR3 nucleotide sequence: TGTGCCAGCAGTGGGAACGGCCAAGCAACCCAAGAGACCCAGTACTTC. This gives the protein CASSGNGQATQETQYF.

The rearrangement links TRBV4-1 to TRBJ2-1; no definite D call. The CDR3 loop spans 15 amino acids. CDR1 and CDR2 from the germline V gene are MGHRA and YSYEKL. V lost 8 bases, J lost 0 bases, and 14 bases lay in between. The CDR3 coding sequence is TGCGCCAGCGGGCTCGGCGGCCTCTCCTACAATGAGCAGTTCTTC. The encoded protein is CASGLGGLSYNEQFF.

The chain couples TRBV7-3 to TRBJ1-2; the D gene is possibly TRBD1 (6 bases). Trimming shortened V by 0 bases and J by 6 bases, and 11 bases separated the two germline ends. CDR3 length equals 14 residues. In germline, CDR1 is SGHTA, CDR2 FQGTGA. The CDR3 is CASSLTGGGHGYTF. In DNA, the CDR3 is TGTGCCAGCAGCTTAACGGGAGGGGGACATGGCTACACCTTC.

The V gene is TRBV5-6, the J gene TRBJ2-3; D is possibly TRBD1 or TRBD2 (5 bases each). The V gene lost 2 bases and the J gene lost 10 bases, with 20 bases spanning the gap. This CDR3 region has 15 residues. CDR1 is SGHDT and CDR2 is YYEEEE in the germline V gene. CDR3 coding DNA: TGTGCCAGCAGCTTTGGGGACGACACTTACAGCGCGCAGTATTTT. Translated, it gives CASSFGDDTYSAQYF.

The J gene is TRBJ2-1, the V gene TRBV9; TRBD2 agrees at 8 bases. Germline CDR1 and CDR2: SGDLS and YYNGEE. The ends lost 0 bases at V and 4 bases at J; junction bases unmatched: 3. The CDR3 has 15 residues. CDR3 amino acids: CASSVESGGYNEQFF. Here the CDR3 DNA reads TGTGCCAGCAGCGTAGAGTCGGGGGGGTACAATGAGCAGTTCTTC.

This chain joins TRBV28 and TRBJ1-6; D unresolved. Germline values: CDR1 MDHEN, CDR2 SYDVKM. Trimming removed 7 bases from V and 4 bases from J, with 20 bases in between. The CDR3 contains 17 residues. The CDR3 DNA reads TGTGCCAGCACCAGACCCTATGAAGAGGCTTATAATTCACCCCTCCACTTT. Translated: CASTRPYEEAYNSPLHF. Supplemented by reference TRBV28 and TRBJ1-6, the full variable domain reads DVKVTQSSRYLVKRTGEKVFLECVQDMDHENMFWYRQDPGLGLRLIYFSYDVKMKEKGDIPEGYSVSREKKERFSLILESASTNQTSMYLCASTRPYEEAYNSPLHFGNGTRLTVT.

The V gene is TRBV4-3, the J gene TRBJ2-1; D not certain. This CDR3 is 17 amino acids long. With 0 bases removed from V and 0 bases from J, the gap between germline ends came to 12 bases. Germline V gene data show CDR1 as LGHNA and CDR2 as YSLEER. The CDR3 DNA reads as TGCGCCAGCAGCCAAGATTCCGGGCGGAGCTCCTACAATGAGCAGTTCTTC. It translates to CASSQDSGRSSYNEQFF.

The chain has TRBV15 and TRBJ1-2, with D hard to call. This CDR3 region has 13 residues. From germline, CDR1 is LNHNV and CDR2 YYDKDF (reference sequence). V lost 0 bases and J lost 3, with 5 bases in between. The CDR3 DNA is TGTGCCACCAGCAGAGACAGTGACTATGGCTACACCTTC. It codes for CATSRDSDYGYTF.

V gene TRBV7-9 combines with J gene TRBJ2-7; the D is unclear. Germline lookup yields CDR1 SEHNR and CDR2 FQNEAQ (reference sequence). This CDR3 comprises 14 residues. Trimming cost V 5 bases and J 4 bases, with 15 bases left between them. The CDR3 sequence is CASSIDREGYEQYF. For the CDR3, the DNA is TGTGCCAGCAGCATCGATAGGGAAGGGTACGAGCAGTACTTC. The variable domain in full, completed from reference TRBV7-9 and TRBJ2-7, reads DTGVSQNPRHKITKRGQNVTFRCDPISEHNRLYWYRQTLGQGPEFLTYFQNEAQLEKSRLLSDRFSAERPKGSFSTLEIQRTEQGDSAMYLCASSIDREGYEQYFGPGTRLTVT.

This clone was detected once. The V and J genes are TRBV4-2 and TRBJ1-4, with TRBD1 matching over 11 bases. This CDR3 comprises 15 residues. With V trimmed by 4 bases and J by 8 bases, 6 bases remained unmatched. From germline, CDR1 is LGHNA and CDR2 YNFKEQ. The DNA of the CDR3 is TGTGCCAGCAGCCCCTGGACAGGGGGCGACGAAAAACTGTTTTTT. Its protein is CASSPWTGGDEKLFF.

V and J are TRBV30 and TRBJ1-2; D is possibly TRBD1 (6 bases). Germline V gives CDR1 GTSNPN, CDR2 SVGIG (reference sequence). The V and J ends lost 3 bases and 2 bases respectively, with 13 bases between them. This CDR3 region has 14 residues. The CDR3, as DNA: TGTGCCTGGAGCCAGGACAGCGCGAACTATGGCTACACCTTC. Amino acids: CAWSQDSANYGYTF.

J is TRBJ2-7 and V is TRBV5-1; tentative D call: TRBD1 (6 bases). Trimming stripped 0 bases from V and 3 bases from J, with 10 bases between. The CDR3 extends over 14 amino acids. Per the germline V gene, CDR1 is SGHRS and CDR2 is YFSETQ. The CDR3 sequence: CASSLEGGIYEQYF. The CDR3 DNA is TGCGCCAGCAGCTTGGAAGGGGGAATCTACGAGCAGTACTTC.

This clone has a single count. The genes are TRBV28 and TRBJ2-3; possibly TRBD2 for D (6 bases). CDR3 length equals 16 residues. Per the germline V gene, CDR1 is MDHEN and CDR2 is SYDVKM. The V gene lost 7 bases and the J gene lost 2 bases, with 19 bases spanning the gap. CDR3 protein: CASTPDRGLHTDTQYF. CDR3 coding DNA: TGTGCCAGCACCCCGGACCGGGGGTTACACACAGATACGCAGTATTTT.

The gene calls are TRBV4-3 and TRBJ2-7; D is possibly TRBD1 (6 bases). The germline gives CDR1 LGHNA, CDR2 YSLEER. This CDR3 spans 14 amino acids. V was pared by 5 bases and J by 2 bases, with 13 bases between. In DNA form, the CDR3 reads TGCGCCAGCAGCGGGGGCGTGGGCCCCTACGAGCAGTACTTC. It codes for CASSGGVGPYEQYF.

This rearrangement joins TRBV6-5 to TRBJ1-5, with D possibly matching TRBD1 (6 bases). Germline CDR1 is MNHEY and CDR2 is SVGAGI. This CDR3 has 14 amino acids. With 2 bases removed from V and 6 bases from J, the gap between germline ends came to 11 bases. CDR3 sequence: CASSYGGASQPQHF. The CDR3 coding sequence is TGTGCCAGCAGTTACGGGGGGGCGAGTCAGCCCCAGCATTTT.

As regards this clone: The sample carries other DNA sequences with the same CDR3. The V gene is TRBV5-1, the J gene TRBJ2-7; D remains unclear. This CDR3 is built from 11 residues. Between the trimmed V and J ends, which lost 2 bases and 4 bases, there was a span of 4 bases. Germline CDR1 and CDR2: SGHRS and YFSETQ. The DNA of the CDR3 is TGCGCCAGCAGCTTCGGGTACGAGCAGTACTTC. Translation: CASSFGYEQYF. The variable domain in full, completed from reference TRBV5-1 and TRBJ2-7, reads KAGVTQTPRYLIKTRGQQVTLSCSPISGHRSVSWYQQTPGQGLQFLFEYFSETQRNKGNFPGRFSGRQFSNSRSEMNVSTLELGDSALYLCASSFGYEQYFGPGTRLTVT.

With respect to this clone: Other DNA variants within this sample encode the same CDR3. The chain recombines TRBV6-6 with TRBJ2-7; 8 bases align to TRBD1. The J segment lost 3 bases and the V segment lost 5 bases, leaving 3 bases of the junction unmatched. Germline V lookup: CDR1 MNHNY, CDR2 SVGAGI (reference sequence). The CDR3 loop spans 13 amino acids. This chain's CDR3 is CASSITGGYEQYF. CDR3 nucleotides: TGTGCCAGCAGTATAACAGGGGGCTACGAGCAGTACTTC.

The rearrangement links TRBV7-2 to TRBJ2-5, with TRBD1 matching 10 bases. Germline values: CDR1 SGHTA, CDR2 FQGNSA. This CDR3 spans 18 amino acids. The V gene end was trimmed by 5 bases and the J gene end by 4 bases; junction bases not matched to a gene: 16. CDR3 amino acids: CASSPPSRDRGGGETQYF. Written as DNA, the CDR3 is TGTGCCAGCAGCCCACCATCCCGGGACAGGGGAGGGGGAGAGACCCAGTACTTC.

The chain uses TRBV6-5 and TRBJ1-2, with a possible D match to TRBD1 (6 bases). V was pared by 0 bases and J by 6 bases, with 8 bases between. The CDR3 consists of 13 residues. Germline assignment: CDR1 MNHEY and CDR2 SVGAGI. This chain's CDR3 is CASSYSGANGYTF. CDR3 in DNA: TGTGCCAGCAGTTACTCGGGGGCGAATGGCTACACCTTC.

This chain links TRBV19 with TRBJ1-5; tentatively, D is TRBD1 (5 bases). The germline CDR1 and CDR2 sequences are LNHDA and SQIVND (reference sequence). CDR3 length: 13 residues. Between the trimmed V and J ends, which lost 7 bases and 6 bases, there was a span of 13 bases. CDR3 loop: CASMGTLSQPQHF. DNA of the CDR3: TGTGCCAGTATGGGGACCTTGAGTCAGCCCCAGCATTTT.

This rearrangement joins TRBV7-9 to TRBJ2-1, with 8 bases identical to TRBD2. This CDR3 has 18 amino acids. CDR1 is SEHNR, CDR2 FQNEAQ, per germline (reference sequence). J gave up 0 bases and V 5 bases, and 12 bases lay outside the gene matches. The CDR3 region is CASSGRTTSASSYNEQFF. The CDR3 DNA follows: TGTGCCAGCAGCGGACGAACGACTAGCGCCAGCTCCTACAATGAGCAGTTCTTC.

The chain links TRBV9 to TRBJ2-3; TRBD2 agrees at 9 bases. V lost 4 bases to trimming and J lost 4 bases; unmatched junction nucleotides: 7. The CDR3 has 15 amino acids. Per the germline V gene, CDR1 is SGDLS and CDR2 is YYNGEE. Here the CDR3 reads CASSMSGGSADTQYF. CDR3 DNA: TGTGCCAGCAGCATGAGCGGGGGGAGCGCAGATACGCAGTATTTT.